A single sample gave rise to the 22 T cell receptor beta chains below, sequenced in a study of shared clonotypes between healthy human individuals. The assay was immunoSEQ multiplex PCR, and TCRdb's table has in-frame clones only and misses some. The sample includes around 1,100,000 clones, roughly 80% seen only once; the top ten take 0.89%. Sequencing was done on a sample of memory CD4+ T cells from PBMCs. Subset denoted: CD45RA-negative fraction. All receptors derive from a man younger than 35 in good health. Some clones in this sample may be carry-over from other donors' samples.

The rearrangement uses TRBV7-9 and TRBJ1-1, with TRBD1 matching over 7 bases. After removal of 5 bases from V and 5 bases from J, the junction contained 8 bases not matched to a gene. The germline CDR1 and CDR2 sequences are SEHNR and FQNEAQ (reference sequence). The CDR3 is 14 residues long. The CDR3 here is CASSPDRKWTEAFF. The CDR3 region has the DNA TGTGCCAGCAGCCCGGACAGGAAATGGACTGAAGCTTTCTTT.

The chain combines TRBV5-6 with TRBJ2-7, with 10 bases aligning to TRBD2. Trimming removed 4 bases from V and 4 bases from J; junction bases left unmatched: 8. The germline CDR1 and CDR2 sequences are SGHDT and YYEEEE. The CDR3 is 15 amino acids. The CDR3: CASSRRGLASYEQYF. CDR3 coding DNA: TGTGCCAGCAGCCGGCGGGGACTAGCGAGTTACGAGCAGTACTTC.

This clone was found a few times. This chain connects TRBV19 to TRBJ2-7, with 13 bases that match TRBD2. The germline V gene encodes CDR1 LNHDA and CDR2 SQIVND (reference sequence). Trimming at V came to 9 bases and at J to 8 bases, leaving 10 bases not matched to a gene. The CDR3 has 14 amino acids. The CDR3 nucleotides are TGTGCCAGCACAACCGGGGGACTAGCGGGAAAGCAGTACTTC. It encodes CASTTGGLAGKQYF.

V usage is TRBV28 and J usage is TRBJ1-1; D is unresolved. V was shortened by 6 bases and J by 5 bases, with 19 bases between the two germline ends. The CDR3 has 15 residues. Germline assignment: CDR1 MDHEN and CDR2 SYDVKM. As DNA, the CDR3 is TGTGCCAGCAGCTCGCCCGCCATGGGAGGGACTGAAGCTTTCTTT. Its protein is CASSSPAMGGTEAFF.

This clone was detected once. The V and J genes are TRBV4-1 and TRBJ2-5, with D perhaps TRBD2 (6 bases). Germline V gives CDR1 MGHRA, CDR2 YSYEKL. V shed 1 base and J shed 4 bases, with 19 bases lying between them. CDR3 length: 17 residues. The CDR3 DNA follows: TGCGCCAGCAGCCAAGGGATGGGGGGACTTATCCTAGAGACCCAGTACTTC. Translation: CASSQGMGGLILETQYF.

This clone was counted a single time. The chain carries TRBV5-1 and TRBJ2-2; the D is unclear. The CDR3 contains 15 residues. Germline loops: CDR1 SGHRS, CDR2 YFSETQ. V dropped 2 bases and J dropped 6 bases, with 14 bases sitting between them. The CDR3 nucleotides are TGCGCCAGCAGCTTAACGAGTGTGCAAGCCGGGGAGCTGTTTTTT. This gives the protein CASSLTSVQAGELFF. Using reference TRBV5-1 and TRBJ2-2 for the parts outside the CDR3, the full variable domain is KAGVTQTPRYLIKTRGQQVTLSCSPISGHRSVSWYQQTPGQGLQFLFEYFSETQRNKGNFPGRFSGRQFSNSRSEMNVSTLELGDSALYLCASSLTSVQAGELFFGEGSRLTVL.

The J gene is TRBJ2-2, the V gene TRBV6-7; 11 bases map to TRBD2. TRBV6-7 is annotated as an ORF whose role is uncertain. Unmatched junction bases numbered 19, after V lost 6 bases and J lost 7 bases. The CDR3 is made up of 19 amino acids. The CDR3 bases are TGTGCCAGCAGGCCCCAGGGATTAGCGGGAGGGTGTAAGATCGGGGAGCTGTTTTTT. It codes for CASRPQGLAGGCKIGELFF.

The chain has TRBV29-1 and TRBJ2-7; D gene unclear. Between the trimmed V and J ends, which lost 4 bases and 2 bases, there was a span of 9 bases. There are 12 residues in the CDR3. CDR1 and CDR2 (germline): SQVTM, ANQGSEA. CDR3 amino acids: CSVGFNTYEQYF. In nucleotides, the CDR3 is TGCAGCGTTGGGTTTAACACCTACGAGCAGTACTTC.

The chain uses TRBV18 and TRBJ2-7, with D possibly being TRBD1 (5 bases). The CDR3 length is 14 residues. CDR1 is KGHSH and CDR2 is LQKENI in the germline V gene. V gave up 2 bases and J gave up 3 bases, with 11 bases separating them. CDR3 region: CASSPSRQYYEQYF. The DNA for the CDR3 is TGTGCCAGCTCACCATCCCGACAGTACTACGAGCAGTACTTC.

V and J are TRBV27 and TRBJ2-2; D may be TRBD2 (5 bases). The germline CDR1 and CDR2 sequences are MNHEY and SMNVEV (reference sequence). V lost 3 bases and J lost 5, with 13 bases in between. The CDR3 covers 15 residues. Here the CDR3 reads CASSFREIGTGELFF. CDR3 coding DNA: TGTGCCAGCAGTTTTAGGGAGATCGGGACCGGGGAGCTGTTTTTT.

This clone has ten or more counts. The J gene is TRBJ2-7, the V gene TRBV2; possible D gene TRBD1, 5 bases. Trimming removed 4 bases from V and 3 bases from J, with 16 bases in between. This CDR3 contains 15 residues. Germline V gene lookup returns CDR1 SNHLY and CDR2 FYNNEI. This CDR3 reads CASSGRGRVSYEQYF. In nucleotides, the CDR3 is TGTGCCAGCAGTGGAAGGGGCAGGGTTAGCTACGAGCAGTACTTC.

This clone was detected ten times or more. V is TRBV2 and J is TRBJ2-3, with a possible D match to TRBD2 (6 bases). Germline V CDR1 and CDR2: SNHLY, FYNNEI. The CDR3 is 13 amino acids. Trimming took off 1 base at V and 9 bases at J, with 11 bases between the two ends. The CDR3 spells CASSEVGGGTQYF. The DNA of the CDR3 is TGTGCCAGCAGTGAAGTGGGGGGTGGCACGCAGTATTTT.

CDR3 region: CASSQEAAIPSYEQYF. In DNA, the CDR3 is TGCGCCAGCAGCCAAGAAGCGGCTATCCCCTCCTACGAGCAGTACTTC. The rearrangement joins TRBV4-3 to TRBJ2-7; possible D gene TRBD2, 5 bases. Germline loops: CDR1 LGHNA, CDR2 YSLEER. V was cut by 0 bases and J by 0 bases, with 12 bases left in between. The CDR3 runs to 16 residues.

This chain joins TRBV30 and TRBJ1-1; no firm D call. The CDR3 contains 10 residues. The V gene's germline CDR1 is GTSNPN and CDR2 SVGIG (reference sequence). Trimming left V 2 bases short and J 11 bases short, with 9 bases between. CDR3 protein: CAWSTHGAFF. The CDR3 coding sequence is TGTGCCTGGAGTACCCACGGGGCTTTCTTT. Complete variable domain (other parts from reference TRBV30 and TRBJ1-1): SQTIHQWPATLVQPVGSPLSLECTVEGTSNPNLYWYRQAAGRGLQLLFYSVGIGQISSEVPQNLSASRPQDRQFILSSKKLLLSDSGFYLCAWSTHGAFFGQGTRLTVV.

V and J are TRBV11-2 and TRBJ2-7; 8 bases agree with TRBD2. CDR3 length: 12 amino acids. CDR1 is SGHAT and CDR2 is FQNNGV in the germline V gene. V lost 8 bases to trimming and J lost 3 bases; unmatched junction nucleotides: 3. Written as DNA, the CDR3 is TGTGCCAGCGGCCGGGAGGGCTACGAGCAGTACTTC. This encodes CASGREGYEQYF.

This chain connects TRBV27 to TRBJ2-1; TRBD1 aligns across 8 bases. The CDR3 is 16 amino acids. The J segment lost 12 bases and the V segment lost 5 bases, leaving 18 bases of the junction unmatched. Looked up from germline, CDR1 is MNHEY and CDR2 is SMNVEV (reference sequence). CDR3 region: CASSRSGQGVGGGQFF. CDR3 DNA sequence: TGTGCCAGCAGTCGGTCCGGACAGGGAGTGGGGGGCGGGCAGTTCTTC.

The J gene is TRBJ1-2, the V gene TRBV4-1; 8 positions match TRBD1. The CDR3 covers 15 residues. Germline CDR1 is MGHRA and CDR2 is YSYEKL. Germline trimming cut 3 bases from V and 4 bases from J; bases unmatched to any gene: 7. DNA of the CDR3: TGCGCCAGCAGCCACGCAGGGGGCTCTAGCTATGGCTACACCTTC. Residues: CASSHAGGSSYGYTF.

CDR3 in DNA: TGTGCCAGCAGCTTCATAGAGAACACTGAAGCTTTCTTT. This sequence encodes CASSFIENTEAFF. The chain has TRBV5-5 and TRBJ1-1; D ambiguous. The CDR3 has 13 amino acids. Germline V gene data show CDR1 as SGHKS and CDR2 as YYEKEE (reference sequence). With 2 bases removed from V and 1 base from J, the gap between germline ends came to 6 bases.

The gene calls are TRBV27 and TRBJ1-3; TRBD1 matches 7 bases. The germline V gene has CDR1 MNHEY and CDR2 SMNVEV (reference sequence). This CDR3 is built from 17 residues. The V gene end was trimmed by 5 bases and the J gene end by 3 bases; junction bases not matched to a gene: 13. The CDR3 loop is CASSPAQGGRFGNTIYF. The CDR3 DNA reads TGTGCCAGCAGTCCGGCCCAGGGGGGCCGCTTTGGAAACACCATATATTTT.

The chain combines TRBV6-1 with TRBJ1-5; TRBD1 matches 9 bases. CDR1 MNHNS and CDR2 SASEGT come from the germline V gene. The CDR3 loop spans 14 amino acids. V shed 6 bases, J shed 3 bases, and the junction held 3 bases outside the gene matches. This CDR3 is CASSRDRVNQPQHF. The CDR3 DNA sequence: TGTGCCAGCAGCCGGGACAGGGTCAATCAGCCCCAGCATTTT.

This clone was seen a few times. V gene TRBV4-3 combines with J gene TRBJ2-3; 7 bases align to TRBD1. Germline trimming cut 4 bases from V and 1 base from J; bases unmatched to any gene: 5. The CDR3 has 15 residues. Germline V CDR1 and CDR2: LGHNA, YSLEER. CDR3 sequence reads: CASSPRDRRTDTQYF. The CDR3 bases are TGCGCCAGCAGCCCCCGGGACAGACGCACAGATACGCAGTATTTT.

The count of this clone is one. This chain joins TRBV18 and TRBJ1-5; possible D gene TRBD1, 5 bases. This CDR3 has 14 amino acids. The V end was cut by 3 bases, the J end by 3 bases, with 9 bases between. Per the germline V gene, CDR1 is KGHSH and CDR2 is LQKENI. Written as DNA, the CDR3 is TGTGCCAGCTCACCGGGGACGTACAATCAGCCCCAGCATTTT. Its translation: CASSPGTYNQPQHF.